This TCR beta chain came from a study of OX40 agonist ivuxolimab in advanced cancers. Whole-study results and caveats: Certain nonresponding patients likewise had low normalized T-cell clonal expansion.

The method was immunoSEQ multiplex PCR; TCRdb's version includes in-frame clones alone and lacks a portion of them. The repertoire has under 85,000 clones, roughly 85% of them found once; the top ten carry around 1.8%. Comments on this clone: What it recognizes is unknown.

The receptor's source is an adult with an advanced solid tumor such as melanoma, head and neck, liver or kidney cancer. Here the sequenced sample was CD4+ or CD8+ T cells sorted from blood, taken in a trial of the OX40 agonist ivuxolimab.

The CDR3: CASGELNEQFF. Here the CDR3 DNA reads TGTGCTAGTGGTGAGCTCAATGAGCAGTTCTTC. The chain has TRBV12-5 and TRBJ2-1, with D uncertain. The V and J ends lost 5 bases and 6 bases respectively, with 5 bases between them. Germline CDR1 LGHNT, CDR2 FRNRAP. This CDR3 has 11 amino acids.